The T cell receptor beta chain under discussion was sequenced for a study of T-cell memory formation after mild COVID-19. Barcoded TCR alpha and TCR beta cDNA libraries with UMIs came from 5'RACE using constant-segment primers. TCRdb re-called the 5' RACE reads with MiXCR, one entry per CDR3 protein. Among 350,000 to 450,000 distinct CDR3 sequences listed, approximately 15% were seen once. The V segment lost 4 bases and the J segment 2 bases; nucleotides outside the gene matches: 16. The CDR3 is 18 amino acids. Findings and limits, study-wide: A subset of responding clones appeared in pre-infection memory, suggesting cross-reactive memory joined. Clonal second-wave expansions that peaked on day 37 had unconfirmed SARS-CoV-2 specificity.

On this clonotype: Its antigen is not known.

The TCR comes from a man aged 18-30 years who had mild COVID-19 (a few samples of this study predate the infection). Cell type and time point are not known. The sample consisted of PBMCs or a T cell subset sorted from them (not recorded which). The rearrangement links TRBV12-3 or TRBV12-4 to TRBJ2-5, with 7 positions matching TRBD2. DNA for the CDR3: TGTGCCAGCAGTTCTCTGTCACCCCGGGGGGAGAATCAAGAGACCCAGTACTTC. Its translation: CASSSLSPRGENQETQYF.